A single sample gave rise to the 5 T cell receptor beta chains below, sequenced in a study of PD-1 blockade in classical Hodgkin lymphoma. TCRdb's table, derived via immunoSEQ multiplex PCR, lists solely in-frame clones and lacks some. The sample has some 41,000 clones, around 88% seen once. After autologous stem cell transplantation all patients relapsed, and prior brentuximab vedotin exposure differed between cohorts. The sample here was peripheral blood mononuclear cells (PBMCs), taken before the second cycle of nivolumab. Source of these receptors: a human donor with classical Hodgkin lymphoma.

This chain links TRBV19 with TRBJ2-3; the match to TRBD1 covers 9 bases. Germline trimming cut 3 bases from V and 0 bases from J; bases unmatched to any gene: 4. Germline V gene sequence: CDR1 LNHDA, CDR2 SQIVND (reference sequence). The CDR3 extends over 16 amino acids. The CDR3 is CASSMSGQGSTDTQYF. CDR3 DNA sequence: TGTGCCAGTAGTATGTCCGGACAGGGGAGCACAGATACGCAGTATTTT.

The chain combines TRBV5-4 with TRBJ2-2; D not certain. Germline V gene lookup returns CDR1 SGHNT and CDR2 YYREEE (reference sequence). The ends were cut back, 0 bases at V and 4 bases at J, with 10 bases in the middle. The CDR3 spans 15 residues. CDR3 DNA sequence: TGTGCCAGCAGCTTGGACCTAGGCGGCACCGGGGAGCTGTTTTTT. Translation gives CASSLDLGGTGELFF.

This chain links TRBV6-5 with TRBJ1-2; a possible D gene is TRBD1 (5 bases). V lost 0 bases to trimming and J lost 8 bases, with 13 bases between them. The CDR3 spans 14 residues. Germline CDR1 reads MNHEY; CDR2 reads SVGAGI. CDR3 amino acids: CASSYSERQRGYTF. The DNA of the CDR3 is TGTGCCAGCAGTTACTCGGAGAGACAGAGAGGCTACACCTTC.

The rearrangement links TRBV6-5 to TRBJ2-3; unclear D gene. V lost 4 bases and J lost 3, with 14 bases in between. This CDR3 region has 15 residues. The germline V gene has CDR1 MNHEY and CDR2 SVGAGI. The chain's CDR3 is CASSLEGALTDTQYF. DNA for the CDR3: TGTGCCAGCAGTTTGGAAGGAGCTTTAACAGATACGCAGTATTTT.

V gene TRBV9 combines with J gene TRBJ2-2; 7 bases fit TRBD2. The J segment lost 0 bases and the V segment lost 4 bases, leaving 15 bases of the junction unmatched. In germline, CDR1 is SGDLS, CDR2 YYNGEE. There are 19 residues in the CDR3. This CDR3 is CASSRRGRGVPANTGELFF. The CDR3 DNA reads TGTGCCAGCAGCCGCCGGGGACGGGGGGTCCCCGCGAACACCGGGGAGCTGTTTTTT.